The text below deals with one TCR beta chain. The antigen remains undetermined. The source of the sample is a study of T cell responses to AZD1222 COVID-19 vaccine. Study outcomes and limitations: At study baseline, merely a handful of AZD1222 recipients were seropositive. Nearly half of the spike-specific TCRs reportedly recognize variant regions that carry no mutations. Dominant CD4 TCR responses targeted spike regions 160-218 and 743-854. Donors were chiefly white British, with a greater number of females, and clonal diversity was perhaps underestimated.

Germline V gene lookup returns CDR1 LNHDA and CDR2 SQIVND (reference sequence). There are 15 residues in the CDR3. V was clipped by 0 bases and J by 5 bases, with 13 bases between them. Data came from immunoSEQ multiplex PCR; TCRdb stores just in-frame clones and leaves some out. The table includes about 92,000 clones, 85% to 90% detected once. The TCR originated in an adult in good health. Sample: peripheral blood, taken on day 0 of AZD1222 vaccination. The gene calls are TRBV19 and TRBJ1-2; D ambiguous. The CDR3 region has the DNA TGTGCCAGTAGTATAGATCGGGCAGTTCAATATGGCTACACCTTC. Protein product: CASSIDRAVQYGYTF.